Below, one T cell receptor (beta chain) is given with its context. The antigen is unknown. The CDR3 runs 14 residues. V lost 1 base, J lost 5 bases, and 15 bases lay in between. Per the germline V gene, CDR1 is DFQATT and CDR2 is SNEGSKA (reference sequence). These data originate in a study of metastatic and nonmetastatic thyroid tumors. About the research overall: Repertoires were compared across blood and tumor or nodule tissue from malignant and benign thyroid patients. Regarding the study as a whole: Significantly greater TCR beta diversity was reportedly found in malignant thyroid tumors than in benign nodules (in blood and tumor).

Through MiXCR, TCRdb re-clonotyped the PCR reads. The sample carries around 9,000 clones, roughly 40% recorded once. No treatment had been given to any patient before thyroid surgery. Sequencing was done on a sample of tumor tissue. The genes are TRBV20-1 and TRBJ2-7; possible D gene TRBD1, 6 bases. This sequence originates from a male donor with papillary thyroid cancer or a benign thyroid nodule (not recorded which). Some clones in this sample may be carry-over from other donors' samples. The CDR3: CSARVGRGIDEQYF. The CDR3 nucleotides are TGCAGTGCTAGAGTGGGCAGGGGCATCGACGAGCAGTACTTC.